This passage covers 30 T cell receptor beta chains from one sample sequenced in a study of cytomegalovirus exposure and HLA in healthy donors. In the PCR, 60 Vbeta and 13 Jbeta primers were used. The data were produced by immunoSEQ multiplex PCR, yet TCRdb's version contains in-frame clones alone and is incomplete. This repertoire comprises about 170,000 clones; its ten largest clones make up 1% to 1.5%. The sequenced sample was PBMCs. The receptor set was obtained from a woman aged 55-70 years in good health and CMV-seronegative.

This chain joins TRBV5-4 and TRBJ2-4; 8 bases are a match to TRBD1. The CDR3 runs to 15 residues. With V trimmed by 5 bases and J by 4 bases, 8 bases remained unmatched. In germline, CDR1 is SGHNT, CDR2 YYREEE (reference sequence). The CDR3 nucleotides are TGTGCCAGCAGACCCAACAGGGGGAAGAAAAACATTCAGTACTTC. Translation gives CASRPNRGKKNIQYF.

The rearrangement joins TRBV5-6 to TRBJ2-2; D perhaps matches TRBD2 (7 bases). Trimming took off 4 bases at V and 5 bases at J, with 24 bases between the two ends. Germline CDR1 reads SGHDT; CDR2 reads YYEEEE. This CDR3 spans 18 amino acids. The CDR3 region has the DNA TGTGCCAGCAGCCCCCTTAGGGAGGGGTATCAGGGGACCGGGGAGCTGTTTTTT. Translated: CASSPLREGYQGTGELFF.

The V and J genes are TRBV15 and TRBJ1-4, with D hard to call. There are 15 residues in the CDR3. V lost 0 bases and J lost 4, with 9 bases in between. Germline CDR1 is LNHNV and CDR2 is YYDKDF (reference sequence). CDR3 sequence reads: CATSRDGEVNEKLFF. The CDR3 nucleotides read TGTGCCACCAGCAGAGACGGGGAAGTTAATGAAAAACTGTTTTTT.

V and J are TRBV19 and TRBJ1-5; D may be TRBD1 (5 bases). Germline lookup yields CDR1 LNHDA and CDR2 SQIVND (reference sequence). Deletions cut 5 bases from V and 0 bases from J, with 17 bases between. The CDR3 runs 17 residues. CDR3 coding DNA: TGTGCCAGTAGTCCCGAAGGAGGGGCTTTTAGCAATCAGCCCCAGCATTTT. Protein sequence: CASSPEGGAFSNQPQHF.

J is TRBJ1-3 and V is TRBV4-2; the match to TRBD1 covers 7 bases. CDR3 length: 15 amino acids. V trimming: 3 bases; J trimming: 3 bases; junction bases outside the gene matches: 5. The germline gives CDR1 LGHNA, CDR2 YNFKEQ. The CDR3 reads CASSQAGTVGNTIYF. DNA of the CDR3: TGTGCCAGCAGCCAGGCCGGGACAGTTGGAAACACCATATATTTT.

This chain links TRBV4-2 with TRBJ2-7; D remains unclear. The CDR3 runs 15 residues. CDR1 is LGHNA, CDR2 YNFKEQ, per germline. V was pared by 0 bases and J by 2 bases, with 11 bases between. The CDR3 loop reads CASSQDWRSTYEQYF. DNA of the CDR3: TGTGCCAGCAGCCAAGATTGGCGGAGCACCTACGAGCAGTACTTC.

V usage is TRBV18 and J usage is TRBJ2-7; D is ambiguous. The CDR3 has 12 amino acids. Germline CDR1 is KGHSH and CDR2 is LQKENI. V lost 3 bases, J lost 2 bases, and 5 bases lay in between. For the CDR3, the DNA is TGTGCCAGCTCACCCAACACCTACGAGCAGTACTTC. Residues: CASSPNTYEQYF.

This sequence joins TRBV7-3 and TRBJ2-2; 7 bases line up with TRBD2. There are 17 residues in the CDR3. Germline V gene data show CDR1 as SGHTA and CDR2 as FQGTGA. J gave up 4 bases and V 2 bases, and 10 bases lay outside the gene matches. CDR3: CASSLGSGEGITGELFF. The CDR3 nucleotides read TGTGCCAGCAGCTTAGGTTCCGGGGAGGGGATCACCGGGGAGCTGTTTTTT. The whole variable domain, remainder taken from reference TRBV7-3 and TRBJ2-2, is GAGVSQTPSNKVTEKGKYVELRCDPISGHTALYWYRQSLGQGPEFLIYFQGTGAADDSGLPNDRFFAVRPEGSVSTLKIQRTERGDSAVYLCASSLGSGEGITGELFFGEGSRLTVL.

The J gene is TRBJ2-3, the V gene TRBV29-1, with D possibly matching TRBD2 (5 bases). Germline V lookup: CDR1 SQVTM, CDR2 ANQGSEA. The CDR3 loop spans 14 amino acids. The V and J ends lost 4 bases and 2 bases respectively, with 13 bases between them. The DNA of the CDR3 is TGCAGCGTTGTTGTGAGGGCCTTCACAGATACGCAGTATTTT. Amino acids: CSVVVRAFTDTQYF.

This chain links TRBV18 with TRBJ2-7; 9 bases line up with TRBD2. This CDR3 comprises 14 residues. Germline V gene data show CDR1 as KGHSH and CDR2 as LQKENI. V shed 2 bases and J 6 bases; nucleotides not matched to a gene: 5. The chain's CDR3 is CASSPGAGGREQYF. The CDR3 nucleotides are TGTGCCAGCTCACCAGGGGCGGGGGGGCGCGAGCAGTACTTC.

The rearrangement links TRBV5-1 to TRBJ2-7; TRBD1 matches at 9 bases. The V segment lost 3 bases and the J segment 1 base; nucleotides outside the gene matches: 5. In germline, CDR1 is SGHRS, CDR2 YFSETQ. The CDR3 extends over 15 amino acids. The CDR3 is CASSWGQGGSYEQYF. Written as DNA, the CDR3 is TGCGCCAGCAGCTGGGGACAGGGTGGGTCCTACGAGCAGTACTTC.

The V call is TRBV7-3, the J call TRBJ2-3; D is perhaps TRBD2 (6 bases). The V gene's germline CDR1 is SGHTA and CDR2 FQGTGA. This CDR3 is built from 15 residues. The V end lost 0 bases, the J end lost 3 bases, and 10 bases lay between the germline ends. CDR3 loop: CASSLTRENTDTQYF. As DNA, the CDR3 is TGTGCCAGCAGCTTAACCCGGGAGAATACAGATACGCAGTATTTT.

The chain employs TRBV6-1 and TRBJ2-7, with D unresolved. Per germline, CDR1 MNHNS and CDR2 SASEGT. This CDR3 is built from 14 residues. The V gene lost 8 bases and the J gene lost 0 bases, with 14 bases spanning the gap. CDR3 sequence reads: CASSEFDVSYEQYF. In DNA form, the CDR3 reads TGTGCCAGCTCCGAGTTCGATGTCTCCTACGAGCAGTACTTC.

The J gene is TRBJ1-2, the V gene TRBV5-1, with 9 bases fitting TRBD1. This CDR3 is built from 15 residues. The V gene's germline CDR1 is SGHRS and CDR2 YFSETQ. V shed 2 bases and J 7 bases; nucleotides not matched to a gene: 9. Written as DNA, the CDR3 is TGCGCCAGCAGCTTCACACAGGGGGCGGACGGTGGCTACACCTTC. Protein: CASSFTQGADGGYTF. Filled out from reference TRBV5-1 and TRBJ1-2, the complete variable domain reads KAGVTQTPRYLIKTRGQQVTLSCSPISGHRSVSWYQQTPGQGLQFLFEYFSETQRNKGNFPGRFSGRQFSNSRSEMNVSTLELGDSALYLCASSFTQGADGGYTFGSGTRLTVV.

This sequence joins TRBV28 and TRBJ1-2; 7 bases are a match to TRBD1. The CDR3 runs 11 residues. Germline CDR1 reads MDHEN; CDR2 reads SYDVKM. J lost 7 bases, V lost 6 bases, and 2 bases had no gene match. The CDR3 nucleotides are TGTGCCAGCAGCGACAGGGTTGGCTACACCTTC. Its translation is CASSDRVGYTF.

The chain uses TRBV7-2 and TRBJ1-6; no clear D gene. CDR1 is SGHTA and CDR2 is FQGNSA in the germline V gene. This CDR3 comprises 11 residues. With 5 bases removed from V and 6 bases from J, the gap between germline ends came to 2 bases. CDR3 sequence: CASSRNSPLHF. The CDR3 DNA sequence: TGTGCCAGCAGCCGTAATTCACCCCTCCACTTT. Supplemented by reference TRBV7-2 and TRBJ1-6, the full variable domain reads GAGVSQSPSNKVTEKGKDVELRCDPISGHTALYWYRQSLGQGLEFLIYFQGNSAPDKSGLPSDRFSAERTGGSVSTLTIQRTQQEDSAVYLCASSRNSPLHFGNGTRLTVT.

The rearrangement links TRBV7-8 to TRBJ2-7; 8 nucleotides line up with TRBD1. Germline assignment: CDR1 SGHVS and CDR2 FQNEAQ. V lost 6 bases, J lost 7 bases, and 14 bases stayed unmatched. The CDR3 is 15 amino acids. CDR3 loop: CASSYPGTGRWEQYF. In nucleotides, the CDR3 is TGTGCCAGCAGTTACCCCGGGACAGGTCGGTGGGAGCAGTACTTC.

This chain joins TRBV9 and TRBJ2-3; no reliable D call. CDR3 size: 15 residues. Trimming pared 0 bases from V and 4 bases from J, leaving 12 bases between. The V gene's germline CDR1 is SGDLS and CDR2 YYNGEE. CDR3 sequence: CASSVALSYADTQYF. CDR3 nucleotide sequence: TGTGCCAGCAGCGTAGCCCTATCCTACGCAGATACGCAGTATTTT.

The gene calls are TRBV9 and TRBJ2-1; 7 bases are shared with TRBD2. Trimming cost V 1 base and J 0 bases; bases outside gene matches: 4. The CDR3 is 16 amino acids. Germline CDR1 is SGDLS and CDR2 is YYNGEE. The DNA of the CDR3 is TGTGCCAGCAGCGTATCAGGCGGGGGCTCCTACAATGAGCAGTTCTTC. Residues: CASSVSGGGSYNEQFF.

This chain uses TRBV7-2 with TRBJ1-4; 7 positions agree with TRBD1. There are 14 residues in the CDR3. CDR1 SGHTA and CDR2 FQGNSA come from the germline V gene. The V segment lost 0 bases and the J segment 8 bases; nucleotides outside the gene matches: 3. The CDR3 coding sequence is TGTGCCAGCAGCTTAGCGCTACAGGGGGAAAAACTGTTTTTT. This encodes CASSLALQGEKLFF.

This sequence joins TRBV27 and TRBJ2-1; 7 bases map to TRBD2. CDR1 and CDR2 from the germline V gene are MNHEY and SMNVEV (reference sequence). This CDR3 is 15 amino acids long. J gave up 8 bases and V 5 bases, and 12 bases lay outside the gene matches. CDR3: CASSPRGGSLDEQFF. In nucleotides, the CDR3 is TGTGCCAGCAGTCCTAGGGGCGGGAGTCTCGATGAGCAGTTCTTC.

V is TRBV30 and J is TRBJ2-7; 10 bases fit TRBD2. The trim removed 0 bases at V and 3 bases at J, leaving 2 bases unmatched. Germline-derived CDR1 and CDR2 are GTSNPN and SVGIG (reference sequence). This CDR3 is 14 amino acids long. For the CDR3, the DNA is TGTGCCTGGAGTGTAGCGGGAGGGATCTACGAGCAGTACTTC. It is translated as CAWSVAGGIYEQYF.

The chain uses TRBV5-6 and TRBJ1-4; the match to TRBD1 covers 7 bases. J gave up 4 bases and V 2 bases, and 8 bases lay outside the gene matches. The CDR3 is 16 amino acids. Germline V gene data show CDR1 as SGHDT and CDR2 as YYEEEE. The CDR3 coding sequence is TGTGCCAGCAGCTTCAAGTCCGGGACAGTTAATGAAAAACTGTTTTTT. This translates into CASSFKSGTVNEKLFF.

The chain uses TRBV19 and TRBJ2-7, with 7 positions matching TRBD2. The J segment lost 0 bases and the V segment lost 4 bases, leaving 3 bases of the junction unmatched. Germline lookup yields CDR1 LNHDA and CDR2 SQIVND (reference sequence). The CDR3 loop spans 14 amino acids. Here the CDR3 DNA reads TGTGCCAGTAGTAGGCGGGAGAGCTCCTACGAGCAGTACTTC. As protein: CASSRRESSYEQYF.

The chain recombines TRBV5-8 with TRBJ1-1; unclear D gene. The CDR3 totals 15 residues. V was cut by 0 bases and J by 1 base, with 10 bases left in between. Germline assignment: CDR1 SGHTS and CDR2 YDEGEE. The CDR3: CASSLVLTGNTEAFF. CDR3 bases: TGTGCCAGCAGCTTGGTTCTCACCGGGAACACTGAAGCTTTCTTT.

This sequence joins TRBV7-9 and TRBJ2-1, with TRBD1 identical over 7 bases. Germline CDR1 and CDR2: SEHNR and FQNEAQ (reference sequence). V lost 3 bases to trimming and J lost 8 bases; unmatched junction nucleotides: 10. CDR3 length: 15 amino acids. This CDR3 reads CASSFTGAYSDEQFF. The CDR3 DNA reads TGTGCCAGCAGCTTTACAGGGGCGTACTCGGATGAGCAGTTCTTC.

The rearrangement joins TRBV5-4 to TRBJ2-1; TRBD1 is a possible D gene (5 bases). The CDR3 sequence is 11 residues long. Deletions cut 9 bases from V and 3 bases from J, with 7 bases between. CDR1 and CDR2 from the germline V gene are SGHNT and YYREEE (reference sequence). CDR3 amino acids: CATQGYNEQFF. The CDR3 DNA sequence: TGTGCCACCCAGGGCTACAATGAGCAGTTCTTC. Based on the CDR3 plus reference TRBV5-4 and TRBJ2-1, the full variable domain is ETGVTQSPTHLIKTRGQQVTLRCSSQSGHNTVSWYQQALGQGPQFIFQYYREEENGRGNFPPRFSGLQFPNYSSELNVNALELDDSALYLCATQGYNEQFFGPGTRLTVL.

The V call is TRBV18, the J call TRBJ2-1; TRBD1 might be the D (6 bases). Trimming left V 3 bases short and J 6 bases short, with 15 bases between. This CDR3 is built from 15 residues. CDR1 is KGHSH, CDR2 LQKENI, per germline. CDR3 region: CASSPLAQGINEQFF. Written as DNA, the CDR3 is TGTGCCAGCTCACCTCTAGCTCAGGGGATCAATGAGCAGTTCTTC.

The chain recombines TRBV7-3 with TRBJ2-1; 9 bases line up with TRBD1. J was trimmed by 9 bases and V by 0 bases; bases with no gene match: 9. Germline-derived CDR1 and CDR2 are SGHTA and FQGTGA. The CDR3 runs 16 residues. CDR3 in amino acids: CASSLTRDRAYSEQFF. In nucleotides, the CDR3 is TGTGCCAGCAGCTTAACCCGGGACAGGGCCTATAGTGAGCAGTTCTTC. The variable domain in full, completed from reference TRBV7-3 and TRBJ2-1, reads GAGVSQTPSNKVTEKGKYVELRCDPISGHTALYWYRQSLGQGPEFLIYFQGTGAADDSGLPNDRFFAVRPEGSVSTLKIQRTERGDSAVYLCASSLTRDRAYSEQFFGPGTRLTVL.

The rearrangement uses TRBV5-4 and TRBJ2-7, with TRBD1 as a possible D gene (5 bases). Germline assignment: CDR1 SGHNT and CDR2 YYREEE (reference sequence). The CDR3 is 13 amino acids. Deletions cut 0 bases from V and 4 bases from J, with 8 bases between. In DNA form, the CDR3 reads TGTGCCAGCAGCTTGGACACAGGTTACGAGCAGTACTTC. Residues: CASSLDTGYEQYF.